The entry that follows covers one T cell receptor (beta chain) sequence. The sample originates from a study of blood T cell repertoires in COVID-19. About the study: T cells, B-cell-depleted T cells, or PBMCs supplied cDNA or gDNA.

The CDR3 is made up of 16 amino acids. V lost 3 bases and J lost 0; bases outside the gene matches: 4. In germline, CDR1 is LGHDT, CDR2 YNNKEL (reference sequence). In the original workflow: Estimation of nucleated cell counts relied on the amplification of reference gene primers. The assay was immunoSEQ multiplex PCR, and TCRdb's table has in-frame clones only and misses some. V and J calls and clone size are as listed in that table; D and trimming were resolved from the DNA. This sample has around 63,000 clones, with roughly 83% found just once. The V call is TRBV3-1 (or the pseudogene TRBV3-2), the J call TRBJ2-7; 11 bases are shared with TRBD2. The sample comprised peripheral blood. The clonotype comes from a man between 60 and 70 years old with COVID-19, enrolled during active disease. The CDR3 DNA is TGTGCCAGCAGCCAGCCGACTAGCGGGAACTCCTACGAGCAGTACTTC. Protein: CASSQPTSGNSYEQYF.